Listed below are T cell receptor beta chains from one sample, sequenced in a study of T cells and Merkel cell carcinoma outcomes. This table comes from immunoSEQ multiplex PCR, and its TCRdb copy is limited to in-frame clones, with some not included. Of about 1,900 clones in the sample, about 94% were seen once. Sample: tumor tissue from Merkel cell carcinoma. These TCRs come from a human donor with Merkel cell carcinoma. Both conserved end residues are part of each CDR3. A D gene is named only where the DNA matches it firmly. Some rows have no size entry. The others give once, few or many, or a class for an expanded clone.

CDR3 DNA,CDR3 protein,clone size,D gene,V gene,J gene
TGTGCCAGTGCCACAGGGGGTGTCAGCACTGAAGCTTTCTTT,CASATGGVSTEAFF,-,TRBD1,TRBV19,TRBJ1-1
TGTGCCAGCAGCCAGACAGGGGCTCCGGATGGCTACACCTTC,CASSQTGAPDGYTF,-,TRBD1,TRBV7-9,TRBJ1-2
TGTGCCAGCTCACGGGACGGTTACGAGCAGTACTTC,CASSRDGYEQYF,-,-,TRBV18,TRBJ2-7
TGTGCCAGCAGTATGGGACTAGCGGGGGGACAAGAGACCCAGTACTTC,CASSMGLAGGQETQYF,-,TRBD2,TRBV6-6,TRBJ2-5
TGTGCCAGCAGCCGAGGGACACAGAACACCGGGGAGCTGTTTTTT,CASSRGTQNTGELFF,-,-,TRBV14,TRBJ2-2
TGTGCCATCAGTGAACAGGGACACGAGCAGTACTTC,CAISEQGHEQYF,-,-,TRBV10-3,TRBJ2-7
TGTGCTAGTGGTCCCGGGACAGCCAATCAGCCCCAGCATTTT,CASGPGTANQPQHF,-,TRBD1,TRBV12-5,TRBJ1-5
TGTGCCAGCAAGGCAGGGGGTAGTACTGAAGCTTTCTTT,CASKAGGSTEAFF,-,TRBD1,TRBV6-4,TRBJ1-1
TGCGCCAGCAGCTTGGAGAAGGGAGGGTTTGGCTACACCTTC,CASSLEKGGFGYTF,-,-,TRBV5-1,TRBJ1-2
TGTGCCAGCAGCTTGACACGCGAGCGGGGCCAAGAGACCCAGTACTTC,CASSLTRERGQETQYF,once,TRBD2,TRBV7-8,TRBJ2-5
TGCGCCAACCCGGTCGCGGGGGCTAGCGGGACCTACAATGAGCAGTTCTTC,CANPVAGASGTYNEQFF,once,TRBD2,TRBV4-3,TRBJ2-1
TGTGCCAGCACCCGAGGCGGGACACGGCCCTACGAGCAGTACTTC,CASTRGGTRPYEQYF,-,-,TRBV7-9,TRBJ2-7
TGTGCCAGCAGTGAAGCGTTAGATGCTGTCTACGAGCAGTACTTC,CASSEALDAVYEQYF,-,-,TRBV6-1,TRBJ2-7